The subject of this entry is one T cell receptor beta chain. The sample is drawn from a study of blood T cell repertoires in COVID-19. Study information: Nucleic acid was either cDNA or gDNA, and it came from T cells, B-cell-depleted T cells, or PBMCs.

The data were produced by immunoSEQ multiplex PCR, yet TCRdb's version contains in-frame clones alone and is incomplete. This table has under 200,000 clones, roughly 87% appearing once. V was clipped by 0 bases and J by 8 bases, with 10 bases between them. The CDR3 runs to 13 residues. Germline values: CDR1 LGHDT, CDR2 YNNKEL (reference sequence). The sample consisted of peripheral blood. The chain couples TRBV3-1 (or the pseudogene TRBV3-2) to TRBJ1-2; D unclear. The receptor was derived from a woman in her sixties or seventies who had recovered from COVID-19. CDR3 in amino acids: CASSQEADGGYTF. CDR3 sequence (DNA): TGTGCCAGCAGCCAAGAGGCAGACGGGGGCTACACCTTC.